This paragraph covers one T cell receptor beta chain sequence. As handled by the study authors: Quantification of nucleated cells was approximated via reference gene primer amplification. Generated by immunoSEQ multiplex PCR, the TCRdb table keeps only in-frame clones and is missing some. V and J calls plus clone size are reproduced from that table; the DNA served to infer D and trimming. The sample lists around 200,000 clones; roughly 80% were seen once. The data derive from a study of blood T cell repertoires in COVID-19. Turning to the study itself: The United States, Italy and Spain were the sources of the acute and convalescent COVID-19 samples. From T cells, B-cell-depleted T cells, or PBMCs came the material, which was cDNA or gDNA.

This sequence originates from a human donor in a cohort sampled during active COVID-19. The source material was peripheral blood.

This CDR3 is CASSLASGRGLYNEQFF. The CDR3 DNA reads as TGCGCCAGCAGCTTGGCTAGCGGGAGGGGTCTCTACAATGAGCAGTTCTTC. This chain joins TRBV5-1 and TRBJ2-1; 12 bases agree with TRBD2. CDR3 size: 17 residues. Per germline, CDR1 SGHRS and CDR2 YFSETQ. Trimming removed 0 bases from V and 3 bases from J; junction bases left unmatched: 4.